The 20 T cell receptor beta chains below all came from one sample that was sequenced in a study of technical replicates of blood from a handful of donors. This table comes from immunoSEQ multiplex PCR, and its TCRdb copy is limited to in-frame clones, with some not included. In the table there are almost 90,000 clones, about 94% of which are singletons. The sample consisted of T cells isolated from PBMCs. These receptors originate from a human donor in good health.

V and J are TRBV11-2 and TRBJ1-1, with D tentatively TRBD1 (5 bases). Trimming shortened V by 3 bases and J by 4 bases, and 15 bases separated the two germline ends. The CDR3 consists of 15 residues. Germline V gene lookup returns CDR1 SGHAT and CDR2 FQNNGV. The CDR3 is CASSFLGVEFTEAFF. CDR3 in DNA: TGTGCCAGCAGCTTTTTAGGGGTTGAGTTCACTGAAGCTTTCTTT. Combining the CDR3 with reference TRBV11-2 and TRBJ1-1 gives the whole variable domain EAGVAQSPRYKIIEKRQSVAFWCNPISGHATLYWYQQILGQGPKLLIQFQNNGVVDDSQLPKDRFSAERLKGVDSTLKIQPAKLEDSAVYLCASSFLGVEFTEAFFGQGTRLTVV.

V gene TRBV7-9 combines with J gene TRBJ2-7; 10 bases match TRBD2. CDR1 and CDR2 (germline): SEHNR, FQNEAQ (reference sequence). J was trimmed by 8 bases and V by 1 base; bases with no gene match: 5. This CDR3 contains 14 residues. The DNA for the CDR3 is TGTGCCAGCAGCTTAGGGACTAGCGGCAGTAAGCAGTACTTC. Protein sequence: CASSLGTSGSKQYF. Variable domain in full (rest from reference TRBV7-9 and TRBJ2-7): DTGVSQNPRHKITKRGQNVTFRCDPISEHNRLYWYRQTLGQGPEFLTYFQNEAQLEKSRLLSDRFSAERPKGSFSTLEIQRTEQGDSAMYLCASSLGTSGSKQYFGPGTRLTVT.

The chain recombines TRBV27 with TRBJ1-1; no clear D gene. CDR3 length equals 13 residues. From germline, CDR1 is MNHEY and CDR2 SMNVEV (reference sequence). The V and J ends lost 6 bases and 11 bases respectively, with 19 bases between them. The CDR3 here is CASSFYPGREAFF. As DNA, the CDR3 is TGTGCCAGCAGCTTTTATCCGGGAAGAGAGGCTTTCTTT.

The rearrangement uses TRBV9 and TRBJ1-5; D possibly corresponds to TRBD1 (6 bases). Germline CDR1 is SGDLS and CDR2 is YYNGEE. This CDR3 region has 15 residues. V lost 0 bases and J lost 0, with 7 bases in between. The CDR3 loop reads CASSVGGHSNQPQHF. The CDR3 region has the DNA TGTGCCAGCAGCGTAGGGGGGCATAGCAATCAGCCCCAGCATTTT.

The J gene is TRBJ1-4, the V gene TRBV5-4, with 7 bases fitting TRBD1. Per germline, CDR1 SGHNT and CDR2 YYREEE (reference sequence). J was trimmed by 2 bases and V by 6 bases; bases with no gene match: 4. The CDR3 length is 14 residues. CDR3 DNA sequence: TGTGCCAGCACTCGGGGACAGACTAATGAAAAACTGTTTTTT. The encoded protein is CASTRGQTNEKLFF.

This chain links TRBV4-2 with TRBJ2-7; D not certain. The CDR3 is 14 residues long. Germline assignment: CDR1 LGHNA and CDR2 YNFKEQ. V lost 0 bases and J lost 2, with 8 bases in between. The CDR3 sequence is CASSQDLTAYEQYF. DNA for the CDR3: TGTGCCAGCAGCCAAGATCTAACGGCCTACGAGCAGTACTTC.

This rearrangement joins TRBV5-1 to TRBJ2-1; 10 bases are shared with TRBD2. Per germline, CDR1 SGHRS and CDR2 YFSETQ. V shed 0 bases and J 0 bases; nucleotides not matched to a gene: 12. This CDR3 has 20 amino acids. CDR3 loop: CASSLGPSGGEGPSYNEQFF. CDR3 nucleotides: TGCGCCAGCAGCTTGGGGCCTAGCGGGGGAGAGGGACCCTCCTACAATGAGCAGTTCTTC.

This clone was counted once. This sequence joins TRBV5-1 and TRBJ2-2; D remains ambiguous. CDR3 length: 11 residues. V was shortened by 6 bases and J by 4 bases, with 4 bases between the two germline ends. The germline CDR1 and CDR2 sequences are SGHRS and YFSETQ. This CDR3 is CASTSTGELFF. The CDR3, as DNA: TGCGCCAGCACTTCCACCGGGGAGCTGTTTTTT.

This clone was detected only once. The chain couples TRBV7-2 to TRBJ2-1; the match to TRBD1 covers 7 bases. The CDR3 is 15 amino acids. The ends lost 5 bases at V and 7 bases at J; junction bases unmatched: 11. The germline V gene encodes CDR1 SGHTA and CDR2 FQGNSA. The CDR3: CASSPQTGLKNEQFF. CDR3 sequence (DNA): TGTGCCAGCAGCCCTCAGACAGGGTTGAAAAATGAGCAGTTCTTC.

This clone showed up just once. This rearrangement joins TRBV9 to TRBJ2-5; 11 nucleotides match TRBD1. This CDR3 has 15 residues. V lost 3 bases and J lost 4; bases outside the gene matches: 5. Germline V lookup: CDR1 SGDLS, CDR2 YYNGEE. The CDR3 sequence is CASSAGTGGRETQYF. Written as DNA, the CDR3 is TGTGCCAGCAGCGCGGGGACAGGGGGTCGAGAGACCCAGTACTTC.

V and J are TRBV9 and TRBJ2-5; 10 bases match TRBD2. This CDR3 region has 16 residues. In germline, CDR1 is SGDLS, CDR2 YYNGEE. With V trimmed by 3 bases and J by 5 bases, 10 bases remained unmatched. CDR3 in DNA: TGTGCCAGCAGCGGGCTAAGCGGGGGGGCCGGGGAGACCCAGTACTTC. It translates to CASSGLSGGAGETQYF.

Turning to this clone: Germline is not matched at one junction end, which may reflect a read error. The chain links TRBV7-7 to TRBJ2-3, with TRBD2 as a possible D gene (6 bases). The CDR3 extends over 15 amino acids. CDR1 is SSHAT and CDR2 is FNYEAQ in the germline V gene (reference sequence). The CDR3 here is CASSAGGSSTDTQYF. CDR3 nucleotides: TGTGCTAGCAGCGCAGGAGGGTCTAGCACAGATACGCAGTATTTT.

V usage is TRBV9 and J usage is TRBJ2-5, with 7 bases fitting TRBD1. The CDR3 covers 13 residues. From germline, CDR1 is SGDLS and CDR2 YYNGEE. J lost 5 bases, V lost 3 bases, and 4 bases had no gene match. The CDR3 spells CASSAQGKETQYF. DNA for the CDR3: TGTGCCAGCAGCGCACAGGGGAAGGAGACCCAGTACTTC.

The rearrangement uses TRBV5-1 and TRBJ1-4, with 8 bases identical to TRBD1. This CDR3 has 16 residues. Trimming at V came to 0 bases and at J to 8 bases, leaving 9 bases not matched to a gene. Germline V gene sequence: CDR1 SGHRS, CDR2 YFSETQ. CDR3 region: CASSLGPDRVGEKLFF. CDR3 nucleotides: TGCGCCAGCAGCTTGGGGCCGGACAGGGTTGGGGAAAAACTGTTTTTT.

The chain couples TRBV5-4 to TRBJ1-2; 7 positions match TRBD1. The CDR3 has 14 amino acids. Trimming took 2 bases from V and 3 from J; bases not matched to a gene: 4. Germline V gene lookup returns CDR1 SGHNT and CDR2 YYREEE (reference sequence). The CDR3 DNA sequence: TGTGCCAGCAGCTTCAACCAGGGGGACTATGGCTACACCTTC. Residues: CASSFNQGDYGYTF. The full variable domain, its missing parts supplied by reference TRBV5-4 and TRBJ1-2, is ETGVTQSPTHLIKTRGQQVTLRCSSQSGHNTVSWYQQALGQGPQFIFQYYREEENGRGNFPPRFSGLQFPNYSSELNVNALELDDSALYLCASSFNQGDYGYTFGSGTRLTVV.

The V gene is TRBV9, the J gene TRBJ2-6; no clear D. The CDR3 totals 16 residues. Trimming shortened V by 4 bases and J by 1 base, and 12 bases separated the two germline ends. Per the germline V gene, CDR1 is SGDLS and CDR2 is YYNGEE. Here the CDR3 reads CASSPPGRSGANVLTF. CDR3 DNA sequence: TGTGCCAGCAGCCCCCCCGGCAGGTCTGGGGCCAACGTCCTGACTTTC.

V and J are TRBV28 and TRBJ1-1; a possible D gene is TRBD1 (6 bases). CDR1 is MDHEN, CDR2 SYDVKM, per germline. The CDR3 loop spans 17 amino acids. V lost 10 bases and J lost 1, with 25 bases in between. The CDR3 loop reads CAIAPLYQGQQNTEAFF. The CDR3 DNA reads TGTGCCATCGCCCCCCTATATCAGGGACAACAGAACACTGAAGCTTTCTTT. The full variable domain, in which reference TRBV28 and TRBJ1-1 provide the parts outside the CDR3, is DVKVTQSSRYLVKRTGEKVFLECVQDMDHENMFWYRQDPGLGLRLIYFSYDVKMKEKGDIPEGYSVSREKKERFSLILESASTNQTSMYLCAIAPLYQGQQNTEAFFGQGTRLTVV.

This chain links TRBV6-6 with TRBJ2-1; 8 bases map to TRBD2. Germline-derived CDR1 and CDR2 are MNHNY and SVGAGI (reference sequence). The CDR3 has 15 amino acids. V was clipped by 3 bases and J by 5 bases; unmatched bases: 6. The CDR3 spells CASSYLPAGDNEQFF. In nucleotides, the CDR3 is TGTGCCAGCAGTTATTTGCCAGCGGGAGACAATGAGCAGTTCTTC.

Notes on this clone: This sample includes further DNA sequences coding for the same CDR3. The CDR3: CASSLTGYEQYF. The CDR3 DNA sequence: TGTGCCAGCAGTTTAACGGGCTACGAGCAGTACTTC. V and J are TRBV28 and TRBJ2-7; D is ambiguous. Germline V CDR1 and CDR2: MDHEN, SYDVKM. The length of the CDR3 is 12 residues. V gave up 2 bases and J gave up 3 bases, with 5 bases separating them.

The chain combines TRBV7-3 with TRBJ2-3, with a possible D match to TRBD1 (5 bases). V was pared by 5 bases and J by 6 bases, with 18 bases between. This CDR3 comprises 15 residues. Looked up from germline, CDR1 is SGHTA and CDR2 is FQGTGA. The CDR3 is CASSPSPQVQDTQYF. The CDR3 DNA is TGTGCCAGCAGCCCAAGCCCACAGGTCCAGGATACGCAGTATTTT.